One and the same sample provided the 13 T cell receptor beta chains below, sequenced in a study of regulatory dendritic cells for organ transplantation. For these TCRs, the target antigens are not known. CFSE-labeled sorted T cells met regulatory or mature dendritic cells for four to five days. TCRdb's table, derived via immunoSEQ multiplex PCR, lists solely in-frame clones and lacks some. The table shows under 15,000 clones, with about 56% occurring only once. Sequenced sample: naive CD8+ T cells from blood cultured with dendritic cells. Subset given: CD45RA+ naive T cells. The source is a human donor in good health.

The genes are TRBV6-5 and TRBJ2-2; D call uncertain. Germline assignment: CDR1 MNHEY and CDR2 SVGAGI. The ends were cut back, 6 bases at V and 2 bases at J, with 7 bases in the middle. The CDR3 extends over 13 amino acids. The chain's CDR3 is CASSFPNTGELFF. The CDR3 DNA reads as TGTGCCAGCAGCTTTCCTAACACCGGGGAGCTGTTTTTT.

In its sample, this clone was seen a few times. CDR3 amino acids: CASSQIPISGGYEQYF. For the CDR3, the DNA is TGCGCCAGCAGCCAGATTCCCATTTCCGGGGGCTACGAGCAGTACTTC. The chain combines TRBV4-1 with TRBJ2-7; D is perhaps TRBD2 (6 bases). Trimming took off 3 bases at V and 3 bases at J, with 18 bases between the two ends. Germline CDR1 reads MGHRA; CDR2 reads YSYEKL. CDR3 length: 16 amino acids.

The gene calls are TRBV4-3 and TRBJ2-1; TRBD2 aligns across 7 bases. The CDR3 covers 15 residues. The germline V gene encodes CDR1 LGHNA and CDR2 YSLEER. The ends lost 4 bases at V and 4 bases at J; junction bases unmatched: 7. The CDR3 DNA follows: TGCGCCAGCAGCCTACTAGCGCAGGAGTACAATGAGCAGTTCTTC. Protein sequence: CASSLLAQEYNEQFF.

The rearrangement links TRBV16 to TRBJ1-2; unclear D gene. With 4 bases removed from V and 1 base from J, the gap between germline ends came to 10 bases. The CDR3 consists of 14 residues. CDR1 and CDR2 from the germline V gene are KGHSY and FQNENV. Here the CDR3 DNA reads TGTGCCAGCAGCCCCCAGGACTTTAACTATGGCTACACCTTC. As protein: CASSPQDFNYGYTF. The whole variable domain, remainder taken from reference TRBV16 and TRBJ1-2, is GEEVAQTPKHLVRGEGQKAKLYCAPIKGHSYVFWYQQVLKNEFKFLISFQNENVFDETGMPKERFSAKCLPNSPCSLEIQATKLEDSAVYFCASSPQDFNYGYTFGSGTRLTVV.

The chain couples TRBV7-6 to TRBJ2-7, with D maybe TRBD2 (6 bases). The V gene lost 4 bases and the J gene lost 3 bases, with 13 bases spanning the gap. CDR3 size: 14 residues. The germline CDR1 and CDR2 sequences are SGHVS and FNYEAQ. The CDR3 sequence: CASSSPGLIYEQYF. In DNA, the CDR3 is TGTGCCAGCAGCTCGCCGGGACTCATCTACGAGCAGTACTTC. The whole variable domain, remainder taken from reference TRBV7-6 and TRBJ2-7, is GAGVSQSPRYKVTKRGQDVALRCDPISGHVSLYWYRQALGQGPEFLTYFNYEAQQDKSGLPNDRFSAERPEGSISTLTIQRTEQRDSAMYRCASSSPGLIYEQYFGPGTRLTVT.

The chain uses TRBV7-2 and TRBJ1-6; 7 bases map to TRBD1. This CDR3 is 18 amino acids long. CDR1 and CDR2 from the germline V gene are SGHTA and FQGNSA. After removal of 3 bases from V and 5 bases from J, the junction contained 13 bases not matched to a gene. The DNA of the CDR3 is TGTGCCAGCAGCTTGCTCATTTCTGACAGGGTGGATAATTCACCCCTCCACTTT. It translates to CASSLLISDRVDNSPLHF.

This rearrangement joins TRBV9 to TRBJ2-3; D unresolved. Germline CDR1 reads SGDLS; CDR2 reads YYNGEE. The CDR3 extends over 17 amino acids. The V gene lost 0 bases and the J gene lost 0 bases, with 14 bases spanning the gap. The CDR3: CASSVAAGGSSTDTQYF. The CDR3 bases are TGTGCCAGCAGCGTAGCTGCAGGTGGGTCTAGCACAGATACGCAGTATTTT.

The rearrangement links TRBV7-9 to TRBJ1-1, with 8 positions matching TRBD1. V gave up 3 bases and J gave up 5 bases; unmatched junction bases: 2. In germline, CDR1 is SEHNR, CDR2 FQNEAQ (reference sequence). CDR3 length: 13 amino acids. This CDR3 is CASSFQGATEAFF. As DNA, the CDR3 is TGTGCCAGCAGCTTTCAGGGGGCTACTGAAGCTTTCTTT. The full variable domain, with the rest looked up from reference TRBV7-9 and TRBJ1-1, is DTGVSQNPRHKITKRGQNVTFRCDPISEHNRLYWYRQTLGQGPEFLTYFQNEAQLEKSRLLSDRFSAERPKGSFSTLEIQRTEQGDSAMYLCASSFQGATEAFFGQGTRLTVV.

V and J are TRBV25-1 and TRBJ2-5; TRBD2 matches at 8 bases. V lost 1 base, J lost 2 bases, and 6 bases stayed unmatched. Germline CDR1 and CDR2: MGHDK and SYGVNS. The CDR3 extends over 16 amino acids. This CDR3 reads CASSEWDSGVQETQYF. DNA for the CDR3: TGTGCCAGCAGTGAATGGGATAGCGGGGTACAAGAGACCCAGTACTTC.

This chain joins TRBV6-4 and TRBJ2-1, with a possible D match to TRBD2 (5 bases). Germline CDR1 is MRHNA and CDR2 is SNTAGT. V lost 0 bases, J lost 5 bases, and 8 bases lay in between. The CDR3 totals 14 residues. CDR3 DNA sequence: TGTGCCAGCAGTGACTCGGGGAGACACAATGAGCAGTTCTTC. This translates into CASSDSGRHNEQFF.

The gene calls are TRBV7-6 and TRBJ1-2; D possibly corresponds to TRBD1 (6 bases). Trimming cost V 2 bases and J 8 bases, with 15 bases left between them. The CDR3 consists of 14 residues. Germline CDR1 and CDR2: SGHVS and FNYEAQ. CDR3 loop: CASSLFGAGEGYTF. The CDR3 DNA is TGTGCCAGCAGCTTATTTGGGGCAGGGGAAGGCTACACCTTC.

This CDR3 is CASSQSSGATEAFF. For the CDR3, the DNA is TGTGCCAGCAGCCAATCCAGTGGGGCGACTGAAGCTTTCTTT. This chain connects TRBV16 to TRBJ1-1; a possible D gene is TRBD1 (5 bases). This CDR3 has 14 amino acids. Germline V CDR1 and CDR2: KGHSY, FQNENV. The V end lost 0 bases, the J end lost 5 bases, and 10 bases lay between the germline ends.

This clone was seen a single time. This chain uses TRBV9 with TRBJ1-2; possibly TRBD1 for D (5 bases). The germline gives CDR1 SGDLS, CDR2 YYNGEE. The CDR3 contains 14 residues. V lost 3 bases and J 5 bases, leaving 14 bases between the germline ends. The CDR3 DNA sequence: TGTGCCAGCAGCGGGGCAGGGAGGAGTTATGGCTACACCTTC. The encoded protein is CASSGAGRSYGYTF.